This TCR beta chain appears in the sequencing data of a study of T-cell memory formation after mild COVID-19. Study at large: Clusters of TCRs were largely donor specific. Study-wide results and caveats: Pre-infection memory harbored some responding clones, suggesting cross-reactive memory joined. Among clones contracting day 15 to 85, CD4/CD8 was balanced, whereas later expanders leaned CD4+.

One entry per CDR3 protein results from TCRdb running MiXCR on the 5' RACE reads. The sample has roughly 130,000 distinct CDR3 sequences, about 17% seen once; the top ten hold roughly 5.3%. V gave up 0 bases and J gave up 0 bases, with 7 bases separating them. This CDR3 contains 15 residues. CDR1 is MRHNA and CDR2 is SNTAGT in the germline V gene. This clonotype was counted a few times. Its antigen is undetermined. This sequence originates from a young man who had mild COVID-19 (a few samples of this study predate the infection). Cell type and time point are not known. Sequenced material: PBMCs or a T cell subset sorted from them (not recorded which). V is TRBV6-4 and J is TRBJ2-3; no clear D. CDR3 region: CASSDSGSSTDTQYF. The CDR3 region has the DNA TGTGCCAGCAGTGACTCGGGCTCGAGCACAGATACGCAGTATTTT.